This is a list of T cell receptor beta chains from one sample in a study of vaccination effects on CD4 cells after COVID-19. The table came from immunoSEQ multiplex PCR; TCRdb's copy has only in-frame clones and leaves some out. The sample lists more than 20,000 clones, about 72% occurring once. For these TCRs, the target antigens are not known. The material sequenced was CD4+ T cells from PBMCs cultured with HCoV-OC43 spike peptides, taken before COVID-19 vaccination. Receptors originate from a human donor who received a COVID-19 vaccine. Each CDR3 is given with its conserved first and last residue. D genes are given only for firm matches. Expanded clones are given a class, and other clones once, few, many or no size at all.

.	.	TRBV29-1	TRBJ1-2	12	CSVIGQLYGYTF	TGCAGCGTTATAGGACAGCTCTATGGCTACACCTTC
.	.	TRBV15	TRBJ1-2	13	CATSADLNYGYTF	TGTGCCACCAGCGCTGACCTTAACTATGGCTACACCTTC
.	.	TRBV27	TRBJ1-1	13	CASSYAGVTEAFF	TGTGCCAGCAGTTACGCAGGGGTAACTGAAGCTTTCTTT
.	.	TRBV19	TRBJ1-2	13	CASTPSLSYGYTF	TGTGCCAGTACCCCGAGCCTTTCTTATGGCTACACCTTC
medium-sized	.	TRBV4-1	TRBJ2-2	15	CASSHQGGVAGELFF	TGCGCCAGCAGCCATCAGGGGGGCGTTGCCGGGGAGCTGTTTTTT
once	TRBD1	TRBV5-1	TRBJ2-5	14	CASSNRDSEETQYF	TGCGCCAGCAGCAATCGGGACAGCGAAGAGACCCAGTACTTC
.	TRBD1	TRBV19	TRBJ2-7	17	CASSIESQGAIIHEQYF	TGTGCCAGTAGTATTGAGTCTCAGGGGGCGATTATCCACGAGCAGTACTTC
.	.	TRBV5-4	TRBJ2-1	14	CASSLVRNYNEQFF	TGTGCCAGCAGCTTGGTACGGAATTACAATGAGCAGTTCTTC
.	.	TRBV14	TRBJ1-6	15	CASSKEASYNSPLHF	TGTGCCAGCAGCAAGGAAGCGTCGTATAATTCACCCCTCCACTTT
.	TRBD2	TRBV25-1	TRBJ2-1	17	CASSASGGARSYNEQFF	TGTGCCAGCAGTGCTAGCGGGGGGGCCAGGTCCTACAATGAGCAGTTCTTC
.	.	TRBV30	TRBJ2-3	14	CAWSVRLSTDTQYF	TGTGCCTGGAGTGTACGCCTTAGCACAGATACGCAGTATTTT
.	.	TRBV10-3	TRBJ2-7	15	CAISESIGISYEQYF	TGTGCCATCAGTGAGTCTATCGGTATCTCCTACGAGCAGTACTTC
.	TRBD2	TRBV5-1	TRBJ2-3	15	CASSLGGRSTDTQYF	TGCGCCAGCAGCTTGGGCGGGAGGTCCACAGATACGCAGTATTTT
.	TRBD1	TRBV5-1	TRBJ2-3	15	CASSWGDRDSDTQYF	TGCGCCAGCAGCTGGGGGGACAGGGACTCAGATACGCAGTATTTT
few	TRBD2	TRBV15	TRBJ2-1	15	CATSRQSGRVNEQFF	TGTGCCACCAGCAGACAAAGCGGGAGGGTTAATGAGCAGTTCTTC
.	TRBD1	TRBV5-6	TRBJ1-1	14	CASSAPDRAGEAFF	TGTGCCAGCAGCGCACCGGACAGGGCGGGTGAAGCTTTCTTT
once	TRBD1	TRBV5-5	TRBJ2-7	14	CASRDHNRGYEQYF	TGTGCCAGCAGAGACCACAACAGGGGATACGAGCAGTACTTC
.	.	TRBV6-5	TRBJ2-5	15	CASSLNGRGQETQYF	TGTGCCAGCAGCCTTAACGGGAGAGGTCAAGAGACCCAGTACTTC
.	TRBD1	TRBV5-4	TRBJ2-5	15	CASRYDTGATETQYF	TGTGCCAGCAGATACGACACAGGGGCCACCGAGACCCAGTACTTC
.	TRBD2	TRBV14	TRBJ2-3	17	CASSQDLSGGARHTQYF	TGTGCCAGCAGCCAAGATCTGAGCGGGGGGGCCAGGCATACGCAGTATTTT
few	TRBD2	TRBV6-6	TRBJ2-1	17	CASSPTIASGGTMKQFF	TGTGCCAGCAGTCCTACTATCGCTAGCGGGGGTACAATGAAGCAGTTCTTC
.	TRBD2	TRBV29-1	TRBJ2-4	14	CSVDPGLARNIQYF	TGCAGCGTTGACCCGGGACTAGCGAGAAACATTCAGTACTTC
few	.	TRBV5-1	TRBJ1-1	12	CASSLAGEDELF	TGCGCCAGCAGCTTGGCCGGCGAGGATGAGCTATTT
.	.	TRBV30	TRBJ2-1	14	CAWRYLGSYNEQFF	TGTGCCTGGAGATACCTAGGTTCCTACAATGAGCAGTTCTTC
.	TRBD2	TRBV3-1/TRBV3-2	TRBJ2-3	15	CASILAGGSNYTQYF	TGTGCCAGCATCCTAGCGGGGGGGAGCAATTATACGCAGTATTTT
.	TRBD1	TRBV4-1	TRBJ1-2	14	CASSGPGQSYGYTF	TGCGCCAGCAGCGGACCGGGACAGAGCTATGGCTACACCTTC
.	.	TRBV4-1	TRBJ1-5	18	CASSQDLAFRRGDQPQHF	TGCGCCAGCAGCCAAGATCTAGCGTTCCGCAGGGGCGATCAGCCCCAGCATTTT
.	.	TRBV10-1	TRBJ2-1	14	CASSGAGTYNEQFF	TGCGCCAGCAGTGGCGCGGGGACCTACAATGAGCAGTTCTTC
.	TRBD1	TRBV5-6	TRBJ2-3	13	CASSGDRADTQYF	TGTGCCAGCAGCGGGGACAGGGCGGATACGCAGTATTTT
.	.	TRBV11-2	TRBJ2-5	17	CASSSIGGDPLKGTQYF	TGTGCCAGCAGCTCCATAGGGGGTGACCCCCTAAAGGGGACCCAGTACTTC
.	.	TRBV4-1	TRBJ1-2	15	CASSQLAGRGYGYTF	TGCGCCAGCAGCCAATTAGCAGGGAGGGGCTATGGCTACACCTTC
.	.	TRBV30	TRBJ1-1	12	CAWSRGFGEAFF	TGTGCCTGGAGCCGGGGGTTCGGTGAAGCTTTCTTT
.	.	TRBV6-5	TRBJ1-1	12	CASSLTPGVAFF	TGTGCCAGCAGTTTGACGCCTGGTGTGGCTTTCTTT
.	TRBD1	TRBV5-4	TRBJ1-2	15	CASSLAGTGGRGYTF	TGTGCCAGCAGCTTGGCCGGGACAGGGGGCAGGGGCTACACCTTC
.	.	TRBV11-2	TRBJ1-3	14	CASSSPRSGNTIYF	TGTGCCAGCAGCTCCCCCCGCTCTGGAAACACCATATATTTT
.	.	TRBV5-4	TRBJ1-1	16	CASSLRGRAMNTEAFF	TGTGCCAGCAGCTTGAGGGGTAGGGCCATGAACACTGAAGCTTTCTTT
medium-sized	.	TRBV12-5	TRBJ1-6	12	CASGSDNSPLHF	TGTGCTAGTGGGTCTGACAATTCACCCCTCCACTTT